The TCR beta chain under discussion was sequenced for a study of OX40 agonist ivuxolimab in advanced cancers. Study-wide findings and caveats: At doses 0.1 to 3.0 mg/kg, CD4+ and CD8+ clones expanded.

Libraries were prepared by immunoSEQ multiplex PCR; TCRdb keeps only in-frame clonotypes and omits some of them. The data show nearly 80,000 clones, around 85% seen once. This clone was counted once. Its target is not known. CDR1 and CDR2 (germline): MNHNS, SASEGT. CDR3 size: 12 residues. Trimming removed 3 bases from V and 4 bases from J, with 6 bases in between. The chain combines TRBV6-1 with TRBJ2-5; D gene unclear. The receptor was isolated from an adult with an advanced solid tumor such as melanoma, head and neck, liver or kidney cancer. This specimen was CD4+ or CD8+ T cells sorted from blood, taken in a trial of the OX40 agonist ivuxolimab. The CDR3 loop is CASSENRETQYF. The CDR3, as DNA: TGTGCCAGCAGTGAGAACAGAGAGACCCAGTACTTC.